These 30 T cell receptor beta chains came from one sample sequenced in a study of blood T cell repertoires in COVID-19. Produced via immunoSEQ multiplex PCR; TCRdb's table is partial and in-frame only. This table has around 100,000 clones, roughly 92% appearing once. Input material: peripheral blood. The receptors come from a woman aged 50 to 60 with COVID-19, enrolled during active disease.

This clone appeared a few times. The chain is built from TRBV7-2 and TRBJ1-2; weak D call: TRBD1 (5 bases). Germline V gene lookup returns CDR1 SGHTA and CDR2 FQGNSA. The CDR3 sequence is 13 residues long. V lost 8 bases and J lost 4, with 14 bases in between. The CDR3 region has the DNA TGTGCCAGCGCCCTCAGGGTCTTCTATGGCTACACCTTC. Protein sequence: CASALRVFYGYTF.

V gene TRBV19 combines with J gene TRBJ2-3; 8 nucleotides match TRBD1. In germline, CDR1 is LNHDA, CDR2 SQIVND (reference sequence). The CDR3 consists of 13 residues. With V trimmed by 8 bases and J by 4 bases, 5 bases remained unmatched. CDR3 protein: CASRQGYPDTQYF. The CDR3 DNA follows: TGTGCCAGTCGACAGGGGTACCCAGATACGCAGTATTTT. The full variable domain, rest sourced from reference TRBV19 and TRBJ2-3, is DGGITQSPKYLFRKEGQNVTLSCEQNLNHDAMYWYRQDPGQGLRLIYYSQIVNDFQKGDIAEGYSVSREKKESFPLTVTSAQKNPTAFYLCASRQGYPDTQYFGPGTRLTVL.

V gene TRBV7-3 combines with J gene TRBJ1-1, with unresolved D. V dropped 4 bases and J dropped 4 bases, with 7 bases sitting between them. Per germline, CDR1 SGHTA and CDR2 FQGTGA. The CDR3 extends over 12 amino acids. The CDR3 nucleotides are TGTGCCAGCAGCTCCCCGGGCACTGAAGCTTTCTTT. Amino acid sequence: CASSSPGTEAFF.

This chain connects TRBV9 to TRBJ2-7, with D perhaps matching TRBD2 (6 bases). Trimming stripped 2 bases from V and 6 bases from J, with 15 bases between. Germline CDR1 reads SGDLS; CDR2 reads YYNGEE. The CDR3 spans 14 residues. As DNA, the CDR3 is TGTGCCAGCAGCGTGGGTATTTGGGAGGTCGAGCAGTACGTC. Protein product: CASSVGIWEVEQYV.

The CDR3 region is CSATPGQTYTF. As DNA, the CDR3 is TGCAGTGCTACTCCGGGACAGACCTACACCTTC. The chain is built from TRBV20-1 and TRBJ1-2; TRBD1 agrees at 7 bases. CDR1 is DFQATT, CDR2 SNEGSKA, per germline (reference sequence). The CDR3 extends over 11 amino acids. Trimming removed 4 bases from V and 10 bases from J; junction bases left unmatched: 6.

The chain couples TRBV4-1 to TRBJ1-3; 7 positions agree with TRBD1. The CDR3 is 19 residues long. Germline V gene lookup returns CDR1 MGHRA and CDR2 YSYEKL. The J segment lost 0 bases and the V segment lost 2 bases, leaving 13 bases of the junction unmatched. Here the CDR3 DNA reads TGCGCCAGCAGCCAATTCACAGGGGCCCTCGTAGACTCTGGAAACACCATATATTTT. Its translation is CASSQFTGALVDSGNTIYF.

The CDR3 region is CASYHRYQPQHF. CDR3 sequence (DNA): TGTGCCAGCTACCACAGGTATCAGCCCCAGCATTTT. This chain connects TRBV25-1 to TRBJ1-5, with a weak D call TRBD1 (5 bases). Looked up from germline, CDR1 is MGHDK and CDR2 is SYGVNS. The V and J ends lost 8 bases and 5 bases respectively, with 10 bases between them. The CDR3 totals 12 residues. The full variable domain, with the rest looked up from reference TRBV25-1 and TRBJ1-5, is EADIYQTPRYLVIGTGKKITLECSQTMGHDKMYWYQQDPGMELHLIHYSYGVNSTEKGDLSSESTVSRIRTEHFPLTLESARPSHTSQYLCASYHRYQPQHFGDGTRLSIL.

This clone was seen only a few times. The V call is TRBV29-1, the J call TRBJ2-1; 8 bases agree with TRBD1. CDR3 length equals 14 residues. Trimming at V came to 3 bases and at J to 7 bases, leaving 8 bases not matched to a gene. Germline V gives CDR1 SQVTM, CDR2 ANQGSEA. The DNA of the CDR3 is TGCAGCGTTGAGAAGGACAGGGTGGGTAATGAGCAGTTCTTC. This sequence encodes CSVEKDRVGNEQFF.

The chain uses TRBV4-1 and TRBJ2-1; 10 bases are shared with TRBD2. Germline CDR1 reads MGHRA; CDR2 reads YSYEKL. Trimming took 8 bases from V and 9 from J; bases not matched to a gene: 16. The CDR3 runs to 16 residues. CDR3 protein: CASHPLGSGGAGEQFF. The CDR3 region has the DNA TGCGCCAGCCACCCCCTCGGAAGCGGGGGGGCGGGTGAGCAGTTCTTC.

The chain joins TRBV5-1 to TRBJ2-3; D not resolved. V dropped 6 bases and J dropped 6 bases, with 17 bases sitting between them. This CDR3 comprises 14 residues. Germline assignment: CDR1 SGHRS and CDR2 YFSETQ. The CDR3 sequence is CASKAARVRDTQYF. In DNA form, the CDR3 reads TGCGCCAGCAAGGCTGCACGGGTTAGGGATACGCAGTATTTT.

This clone appeared a single time. CDR3 protein: CASSLGAWDSPLHF. CDR3 coding DNA: TGTGCCAGCAGTTTGGGGGCTTGGGATTCACCCCTCCACTTT. The V call is TRBV28, the J call TRBJ1-6, with a tentative D call TRBD1 (6 bases). V gave up 3 bases and J gave up 8 bases, with 11 bases separating them. Germline values: CDR1 MDHEN, CDR2 SYDVKM. The CDR3 totals 14 residues.

The chain recombines TRBV19 with TRBJ1-6, with no clear D. The CDR3 is 15 amino acids. Germline V gene lookup returns CDR1 LNHDA and CDR2 SQIVND (reference sequence). V gave up 5 bases and J gave up 1 base, with 9 bases separating them. CDR3 sequence reads: CASSANWSYNSPLHF. CDR3 coding DNA: TGTGCCAGTAGTGCCAACTGGTCCTATAATTCACCCCTCCACTTT.

This clone was detected only a few times. This rearrangement joins TRBV15 to TRBJ1-1; D uncertain. There are 11 residues in the CDR3. Trimming cost V 0 bases and J 12 bases, with 8 bases left between them. Germline CDR1 LNHNV, CDR2 YYDKDF (reference sequence). The CDR3: CATSRDREPFF. In DNA form, the CDR3 reads TGTGCCACCAGCAGAGATCGGGAACCTTTCTTT.

This chain connects TRBV6-5 to TRBJ1-6, with D tentatively TRBD1 (5 bases). Trimming pared 7 bases from V and 8 bases from J, leaving 12 bases between. The V gene's germline CDR1 is MNHEY and CDR2 SVGAGI. The CDR3 is 13 amino acids. CDR3 region: CASKGPGDSPLHF. DNA of the CDR3: TGTGCCAGCAAGGGACCGGGAGATTCACCCCTCCACTTT.

The chain joins TRBV24-1 to TRBJ2-1; perhaps TRBD1 as D (5 bases). The CDR3 is 18 residues long. CDR1 and CDR2 from the germline V gene are KGHDR and SFDVKD. Trimming cost V 3 bases and J 0 bases, with 17 bases left between them. The CDR3 DNA sequence: TGTGCCACCAGTGATCTAGGGCCCTCAGGGCGCTCCTACAATGAGCAGTTCTTC. Protein: CATSDLGPSGRSYNEQFF.

The chain recombines TRBV15 with TRBJ2-3; 9 positions agree with TRBD1. The V gene's germline CDR1 is LNHNV and CDR2 YYDKDF (reference sequence). The junction had 7 bases not matched to a gene; V was cut back by 4 bases and J by 2 bases. This CDR3 is built from 16 residues. CDR3 loop: CATSIPGQGFTDTQYF. CDR3 DNA sequence: TGTGCCACCAGCATCCCGGGACAGGGTTTCACAGATACGCAGTATTTT.

The rearrangement links TRBV19 to TRBJ1-1, with TRBD1 identical over 7 bases. Germline assignment: CDR1 LNHDA and CDR2 SQIVND (reference sequence). V trimming: 5 bases; J trimming: 0 bases; junction bases outside the gene matches: 6. This CDR3 is 15 amino acids long. The CDR3 loop reads CASSLIGGLNTEAFF. The CDR3 nucleotides read TGTGCCAGTAGTCTTATAGGGGGCCTGAACACTGAAGCTTTCTTT.

This clone came up many times. This chain joins TRBV6-5 and TRBJ2-1, with a possible D match to TRBD2 (6 bases). The germline CDR1 and CDR2 sequences are MNHEY and SVGAGI. The ends were cut back, 6 bases at V and 2 bases at J, with 11 bases in the middle. This CDR3 has 14 amino acids. The CDR3 region has the DNA TGTGCCAGCAGCGGGGGATCCACCTACAATGAGCAGTTCTTC. As protein: CASSGGSTYNEQFF.

The chain links TRBV3-1 (or the pseudogene TRBV3-2) to TRBJ1-1; D possibly corresponds to TRBD1 (6 bases). Per the germline V gene, CDR1 is LGHDT and CDR2 is YNNKEL (reference sequence). This CDR3 is 12 amino acids long. V was pared by 4 bases and J by 8 bases, with 11 bases between. The CDR3: CASSPTGQEAFF. CDR3 nucleotides: TGTGCCAGCAGCCCTACGGGACAAGAAGCTTTCTTT.

In this sample, this clone turned up once. The genes are TRBV4-1 and TRBJ2-4; D not certain. The V gene lost 8 bases and the J gene lost 0 bases, with 11 bases spanning the gap. CDR3 size: 14 residues. Germline loops: CDR1 MGHRA, CDR2 YSYEKL. The CDR3 bases are TGCGCCAGCGGGCTATCAGGAGCCAAAAACATTCAGTACTTC. Translated: CASGLSGAKNIQYF.

This clone was observed a handful of times. This chain joins TRBV25-1 and TRBJ1-1, with 7 bases lining up with TRBD1. Germline V gene lookup returns CDR1 MGHDK and CDR2 SYGVNS. Germline trimming cut 6 bases from V and 4 bases from J; bases unmatched to any gene: 2. CDR3 length equals 12 residues. CDR3 amino acids: CASSHRGTEAFF. CDR3 sequence (DNA): TGTGCCAGCAGCCACAGGGGCACTGAAGCTTTCTTT.

The chain carries TRBV2 and TRBJ2-5; 7 bases fit TRBD1. The CDR3 is made up of 13 amino acids. Germline V gene sequence: CDR1 SNHLY, CDR2 FYNNEI. V lost 9 bases, J lost 0 bases, and 4 bases stayed unmatched. CDR3 nucleotides: TGTGCCAGAGCCCAGGGGGACCAAGAGACCCAGTACTTC. Its translation: CARAQGDQETQYF.

The V call is TRBV6-5, the J call TRBJ1-2, with 7 bases identical to TRBD1. V trimming: 8 bases; J trimming: 6 bases; junction bases outside the gene matches: 9. CDR1 is MNHEY and CDR2 is SVGAGI in the germline V gene. There are 13 residues in the CDR3. The CDR3: CASPTGSLHGYTF. For the CDR3, the DNA is TGTGCCAGCCCGACAGGGAGCTTGCATGGCTACACCTTC.

This chain uses TRBV19 with TRBJ1-5; D is perhaps TRBD1 (5 bases). The germline gives CDR1 LNHDA, CDR2 SQIVND (reference sequence). The CDR3 length is 14 residues. V dropped 5 bases and J dropped 3 bases, with 11 bases sitting between them. CDR3 nucleotides: TGTGCCAGTAGTGGCCCAGGGATCAATCAGCCCCAGCATTTT. Protein product: CASSGPGINQPQHF.

The rearrangement links TRBV28 to TRBJ1-5; D ambiguous. Trimming pared 6 bases from V and 0 bases from J, leaving 12 bases between. The germline V gene has CDR1 MDHEN and CDR2 SYDVKM. The CDR3 has 15 amino acids. CDR3 loop: CASRKDGASNQPQHF. CDR3 DNA: TGTGCCAGCAGAAAGGATGGAGCTAGCAATCAGCCCCAGCATTTT.

V and J are TRBV12-3 or TRBV12-4 and TRBJ1-2; 7 bases line up with TRBD1. The CDR3 consists of 13 residues. Trimming removed 5 bases from V and 7 bases from J; junction bases left unmatched: 7. CDR3 sequence: CASSLTGSSGYTF. CDR3 nucleotide sequence: TGTGCCAGCAGTCTGACAGGGTCGTCTGGCTACACCTTC.

This chain joins TRBV10-3 and TRBJ1-6, with D possibly TRBD1 on 5 matching bases. V gave up 0 bases and J gave up 10 bases, with 22 bases separating them. The CDR3 contains 18 residues. CDR1 and CDR2 from the germline V gene are ENHRY and SYGVKD. CDR3 in DNA: TGTGCCATCAGTGAGTCGACTTTGGCAGGTGGGGGGGGATCACCCCTCCACTTT. Translating gives CAISESTLAGGGGSPLHF.

V gene TRBV15 combines with J gene TRBJ1-5; D not resolved. V dropped 3 bases and J dropped 4 bases, with 4 bases sitting between them. The germline V gene has CDR1 LNHNV and CDR2 YYDKDF (reference sequence). The CDR3 consists of 12 residues. CDR3 sequence reads: CATSRRNQPQHF. In nucleotides, the CDR3 is TGTGCCACCAGCAGGCGAAATCAGCCCCAGCATTTT.

The chain joins TRBV4-2 to TRBJ2-7, with D perhaps matching TRBD1 (6 bases). V lost 1 base and J lost 11, with 15 bases in between. The CDR3 length is 13 residues. Germline V gene data show CDR1 as LGHNA and CDR2 as YNFKEQ. CDR3 DNA: TGTGCCAGCAGCCAAGGACAGGCAGGTCGAAAGTACTTC. Translation gives CASSQGQAGRKYF.

The V gene is TRBV5-1, the J gene TRBJ2-2; D is undetermined. Deletions cut 0 bases from V and 0 bases from J, with 6 bases between. The CDR3 is 15 amino acids. Germline CDR1 SGHRS, CDR2 YFSETQ. DNA for the CDR3: TGCGCCAGCAGCTTGGAGCCCGCGAACACCGGGGAGCTGTTTTTT. Its translation: CASSLEPANTGELFF.